The TCR beta chain under discussion was sequenced for a study of response to subunit inactivated influenza vaccine. TCRdb re-analysed the RT-PCR reads in MiXCR, keeping a single row per CDR3 protein. The sample holds about 530,000 distinct CDR3 sequences; 12% are singletons and the top ten take about 10%. Whole-study results and caveats: Seasonal influenza vaccination, on each occasion, was suggested by the authors to recruit few new T cells.

The V end lost 1 base, the J end lost 6 bases, and 16 bases lay between the germline ends. The CDR3 totals 15 residues. The V gene's germline CDR1 is SGHTA and CDR2 FQGNSA. This clonotype was observed a handful of times. The target antigen is unknown. The chain combines TRBV7-2 with TRBJ2-7; D possibly corresponds to TRBD2 (7 bases). The specimen comprised PBMCs from blood, sampled on the day of vaccination. The source is a man in his fifties who received an inactivated influenza vaccine. For the CDR3, the DNA is TGTGCCAGCAGCTTAGTCGGGAGCGGGACAAGCGAGCAGTACTTC. Residues: CASSLVGSGTSEQYF.